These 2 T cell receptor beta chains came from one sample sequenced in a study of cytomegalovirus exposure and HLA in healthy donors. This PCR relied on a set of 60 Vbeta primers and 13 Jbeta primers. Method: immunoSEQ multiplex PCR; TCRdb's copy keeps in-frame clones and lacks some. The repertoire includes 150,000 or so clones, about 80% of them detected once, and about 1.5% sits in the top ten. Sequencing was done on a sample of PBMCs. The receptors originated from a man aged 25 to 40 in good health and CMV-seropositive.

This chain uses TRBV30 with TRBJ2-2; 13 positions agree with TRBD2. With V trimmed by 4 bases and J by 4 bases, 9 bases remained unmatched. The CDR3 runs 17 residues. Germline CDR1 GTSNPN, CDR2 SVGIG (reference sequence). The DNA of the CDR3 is TGTGCCTGGAATCGACTACGGACTAGCGGGAGCACCGGGGAGCTGTTTTTT. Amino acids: CAWNRLRTSGSTGELFF.

The chain's CDR3 is CASSSPLDRGLQSFF. The CDR3 nucleotides are TGTGCCAGCAGTTCCCCCCTGGACAGGGGGCTGCAATCTTTCTTT. The chain links TRBV28 to TRBJ1-1; 11 bases are shared with TRBD1. V trimming: 4 bases; J trimming: 12 bases; junction bases outside the gene matches: 13. The CDR3 runs to 15 residues. Germline loops: CDR1 MDHEN, CDR2 SYDVKM.